The rows below give T cell receptor beta chains drawn from one sample of a study of T-cell memory formation after mild COVID-19. MiXCR was run by TCRdb on the 5' RACE reads, yielding one entry per CDR3 protein. This table has a few hundred thousand distinct CDR3 sequences, approximately 15% appearing once. Sample: PBMCs or a T cell subset sorted from them (not recorded which). The receptors derive from a man between 18 and 29 years old who had mild COVID-19 (a few samples of this study predate the infection). Cell type and time point are not known. Both conserved end residues are part of each CDR3. Size values are once, few and many counts, or a class for expanded clones, and some rows have none.

NA	TRBV20-1	CSAKGTTQYF
few	TRBV11-2	CASSLRSSNTEAFF
NA	TRBV6-4	CASIVTPLPGTGANSYEQYF
few	TRBV11-2	CASSLGLPPETQYF
few	TRBV25-1	CASSELYGGGGGYTF
few	TRBV3-1	CASSQDSVIADTQYF
few	TRBV5-4	CAGHRQQGTEAFF
NA	TRBV6-2/TRBV6-3	CASSYGTGHQPQHF
few	TRBV7-9	CASSLQQDTEAFF
few	TRBV21-1	CASSKKSGGNQPQHF
many	TRBV7-8	CATGDGARDTQYF